The sample holds one count of the clone carrying this TCR beta chain. What it binds is unknown. Samples held roughly 0.95-10 million cryopreserved PBMC before DNA extraction. This was the immunoSEQ v3.0 assay at survey level. Assay used: immunoSEQ multiplex PCR; TCRdb lists only in-frame clones, some missing. The sample holds about 22,000 clones, 85% seen once. This entry belongs to a study of long-term antiretroviral therapy in people with HIV. General study findings and limits: Pre-ART-expanded clones dominated the repertoire at all time points. Transplant donor controls retained higher diversity, though diversity increased after ART.

Germline assignment: CDR1 MNHNS and CDR2 SASEGT. V gave up 6 bases and J gave up 5 bases, with 14 bases separating them. This CDR3 is 15 amino acids long. This sequence originates from a man aged 35 to 55 with HIV. V and J are TRBV6-1 and TRBJ1-6; D ambiguous. This material consisted of unsorted PBMCs, taken 1.6 years after starting antiretroviral therapy. This CDR3 reads CASRFTTGNNSPLHF. As DNA, the CDR3 is TGTGCCAGCAGATTTACGACGGGGAATAATTCACCCCTCCACTTT.